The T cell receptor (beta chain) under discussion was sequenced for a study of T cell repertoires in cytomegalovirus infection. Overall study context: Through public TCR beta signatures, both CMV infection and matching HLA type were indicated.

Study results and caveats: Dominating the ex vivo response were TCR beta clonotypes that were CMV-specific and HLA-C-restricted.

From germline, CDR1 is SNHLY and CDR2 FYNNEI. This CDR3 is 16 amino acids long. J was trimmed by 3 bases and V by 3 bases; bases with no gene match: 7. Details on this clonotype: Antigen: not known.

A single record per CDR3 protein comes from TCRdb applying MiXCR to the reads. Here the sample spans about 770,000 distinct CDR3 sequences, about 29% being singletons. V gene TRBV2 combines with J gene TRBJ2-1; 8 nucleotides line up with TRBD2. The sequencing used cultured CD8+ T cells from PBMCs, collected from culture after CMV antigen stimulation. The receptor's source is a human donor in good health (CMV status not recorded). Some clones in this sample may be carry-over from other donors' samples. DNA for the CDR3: TGTGCCAGCAGTGATGGTATCGGGGGGGGCTACAATGAGCAGTTCTTC. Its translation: CASSDGIGGGYNEQFF.